This T cell receptor (beta chain) stems from a study of cytomegalovirus exposure and HLA in healthy donors. Overall study: Researchers found that more than 70% of 350 to 500 genotyped donors fell within the Caucasian-associated ancestry cluster. Study conclusions and caveats: Highest at DRB1 and lowest at HLA-C, TCR association rates differed among HLA loci in a later analysis. As was reported, the HLA-A and HLA-B alleles of most subjects were accurately predicted from TCR beta sequences. Within a later analysis, the majority of CMV-associated TCR beta chains appeared HLA-restricted.

Per the germline V gene, CDR1 is MDHEN and CDR2 is SYDVKM. The ends lost 4 bases at V and 2 bases at J; junction bases unmatched: 4. There are 14 residues in the CDR3. Points on this clone: What it binds is unknown.

PCR primers comprised 60 Vbeta and 13 Jbeta primers. Generated by immunoSEQ multiplex PCR, the TCRdb table keeps only in-frame clones and is missing some. The sample includes under 150,000 clones, around 77% of them seen just once. Sequences were obtained from PBMCs. The source of this sequence is a woman in her 40s in good health and CMV-seropositive. The J gene is TRBJ2-5, the V gene TRBV28; 7 bases map to TRBD1. The CDR3 is CASSSGQIQETQYF. CDR3 nucleotides: TGTGCCAGCAGTTCGGGACAGATTCAAGAGACCCAGTACTTC.